The source of this T cell receptor (beta chain) is a study of T cells after yellow fever vaccination. With 5 bases clipped from V and 7 bases from J, the junction kept 8 bases outside the gene matches. CDR1 MNHNS and CDR2 SASEGT come from the germline V gene. The CDR3 is 14 residues long. TCR cDNA, made by 5'RACE template switching, carried an added universal primer site and UMIs. TCRdb used MiXCR to reprocess the 5' RACE reads, holding one entry per CDR3 protein. The sample yields 620,000 or so distinct CDR3 sequences, roughly a sixth seen once. Study observations and caveats: Weaker overall, the secondary response nonetheless peaked faster (day 5 versus 15). Clones that expanded after primary vaccination mostly reappeared after the booster (just under 98% CD4, 70% to 90% CD8).

On this clonotype: Its matching antigen is unknown.

This chain joins TRBV6-1 and TRBJ1-2; TRBD1 agrees at 9 bases. The sequence derives from a man younger than 35 who received the YFV17D yellow fever vaccine. The sequenced sample was PBMCs, obtained around 5 days after the first yellow fever vaccination. Written as DNA, the CDR3 is TGTGCCAGCAGTAAACAGGGGGCTGGTAGTGGCTACACCTTC. This encodes CASSKQGAGSGYTF.